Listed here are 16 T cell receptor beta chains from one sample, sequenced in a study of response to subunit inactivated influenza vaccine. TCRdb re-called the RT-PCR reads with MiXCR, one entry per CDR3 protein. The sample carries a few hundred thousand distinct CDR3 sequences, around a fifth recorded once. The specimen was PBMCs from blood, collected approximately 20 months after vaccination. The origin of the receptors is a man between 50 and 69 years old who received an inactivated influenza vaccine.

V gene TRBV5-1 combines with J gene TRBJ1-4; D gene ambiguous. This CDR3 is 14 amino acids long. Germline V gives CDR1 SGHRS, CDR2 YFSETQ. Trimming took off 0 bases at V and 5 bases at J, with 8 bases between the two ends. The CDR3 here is CASSLGELNEKLFF. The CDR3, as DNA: TGCGCCAGCAGCTTGGGGGAGTTGAATGAAAAACTGTTTTTT. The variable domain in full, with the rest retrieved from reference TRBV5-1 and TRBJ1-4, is KAGVTQTPRYLIKTRGQQVTLSCSPISGHRSVSWYQQTPGQGLQFLFEYFSETQRNKGNFPGRFSGRQFSNSRSEMNVSTLELGDSALYLCASSLGELNEKLFFGSGTQLSVL.

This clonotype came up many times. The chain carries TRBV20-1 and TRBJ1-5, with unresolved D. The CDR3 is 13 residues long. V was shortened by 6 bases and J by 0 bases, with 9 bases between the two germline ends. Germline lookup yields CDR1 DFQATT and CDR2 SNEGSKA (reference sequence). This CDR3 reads CSASGYSNQPQHF. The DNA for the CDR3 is TGCAGTGCCTCGGGGTATAGCAATCAGCCCCAGCATTTT.

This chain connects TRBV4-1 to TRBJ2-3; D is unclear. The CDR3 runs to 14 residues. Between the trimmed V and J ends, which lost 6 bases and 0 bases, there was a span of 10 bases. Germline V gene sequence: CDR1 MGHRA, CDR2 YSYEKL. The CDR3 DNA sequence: TGCGCCAGCAGTAGGAGTCTCAGCACAGATACGCAGTATTTT. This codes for CASSRSLSTDTQYF.

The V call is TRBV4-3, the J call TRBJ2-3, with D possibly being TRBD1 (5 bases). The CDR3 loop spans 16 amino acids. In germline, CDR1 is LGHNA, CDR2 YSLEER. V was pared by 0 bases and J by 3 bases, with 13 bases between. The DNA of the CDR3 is TGCGCCAGCAGCCAAGATAAAGGGGCGAGAACAGATACGCAGTATTTT. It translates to CASSQDKGARTDTQYF.

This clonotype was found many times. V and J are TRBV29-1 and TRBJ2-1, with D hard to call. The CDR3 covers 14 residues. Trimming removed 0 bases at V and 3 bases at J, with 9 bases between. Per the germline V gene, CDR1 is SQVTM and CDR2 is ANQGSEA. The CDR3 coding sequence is TGCAGCGTTGAAGATCACGGCAGCTACAATGAGCAGTTCTTC. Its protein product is CSVEDHGSYNEQFF.

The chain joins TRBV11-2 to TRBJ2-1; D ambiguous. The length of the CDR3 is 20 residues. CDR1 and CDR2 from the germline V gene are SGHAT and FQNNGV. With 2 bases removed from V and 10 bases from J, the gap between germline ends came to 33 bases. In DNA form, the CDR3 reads TGTGCCAGCAGCTTACGGCGGATCGGCCTACGACGAGAATACGGAGACGAGCAGTTCTTC. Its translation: CASSLRRIGLRREYGDEQFF.

The CDR3 spells CASSFGGRSSTDTQYF. The CDR3 DNA is TGCGCCAGCAGCTTCGGGGGGCGATCTAGCACAGATACGCAGTATTTT. V usage is TRBV5-1 and J usage is TRBJ2-3, with a possible D match to TRBD2 (7 bases). Germline V gene lookup returns CDR1 SGHRS and CDR2 YFSETQ. The CDR3 length is 16 residues. Trimming removed 2 bases from V and 0 bases from J, with 13 bases in between. Full variable domain (outside the CDR3, taken from reference TRBV5-1 and TRBJ2-3): KAGVTQTPRYLIKTRGQQVTLSCSPISGHRSVSWYQQTPGQGLQFLFEYFSETQRNKGNFPGRFSGRQFSNSRSEMNVSTLELGDSALYLCASSFGGRSSTDTQYFGPGTRLTVL.

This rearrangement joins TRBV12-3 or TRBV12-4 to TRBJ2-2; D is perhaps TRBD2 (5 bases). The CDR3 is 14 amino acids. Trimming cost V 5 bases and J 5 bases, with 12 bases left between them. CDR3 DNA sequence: TGTGCCAGCAGTCCCATCGGGAAAACCGGGGAGCTGTTTTTT. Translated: CASSPIGKTGELFF.

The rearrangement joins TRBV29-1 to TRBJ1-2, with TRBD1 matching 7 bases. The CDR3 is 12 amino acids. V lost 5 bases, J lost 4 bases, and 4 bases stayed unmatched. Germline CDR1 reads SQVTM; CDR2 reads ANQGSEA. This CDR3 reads CSVRRGGYGYTF. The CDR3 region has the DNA TGCAGCGTTCGCAGGGGGGGCTATGGCTACACCTTC. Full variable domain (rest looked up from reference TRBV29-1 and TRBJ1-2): SAVISQKPSRDICQRGTSLTIQCQVDSQVTMMFWYRQQPGQSLTLIATANQGSEATYESGFVIDKFPISRPNLTFSTLTVSNMSPEDSSIYLCSVRRGGYGYTFGSGTRLTVV.

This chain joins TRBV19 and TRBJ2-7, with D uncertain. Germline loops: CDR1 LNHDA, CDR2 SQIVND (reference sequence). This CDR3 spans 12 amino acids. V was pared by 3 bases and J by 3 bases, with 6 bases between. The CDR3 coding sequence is TGTGCCAGTAGTATGGCTGACTACGAGCAGTACTTC. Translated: CASSMADYEQYF.

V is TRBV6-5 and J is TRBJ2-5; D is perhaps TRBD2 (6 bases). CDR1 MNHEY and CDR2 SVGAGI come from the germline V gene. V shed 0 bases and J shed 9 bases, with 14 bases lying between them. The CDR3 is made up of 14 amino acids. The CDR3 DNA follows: TGTGCCAGCAGTTACTCCTATGCGGGGCTCCCCCAGTACTTC. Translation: CASSYSYAGLPQYF.

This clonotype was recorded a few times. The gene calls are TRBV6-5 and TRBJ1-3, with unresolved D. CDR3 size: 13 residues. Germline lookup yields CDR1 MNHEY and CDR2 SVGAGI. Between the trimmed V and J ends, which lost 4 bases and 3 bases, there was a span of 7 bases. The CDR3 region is CASSSLFGNTIYF. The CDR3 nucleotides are TGTGCCAGCAGTTCCCTCTTTGGAAACACCATATATTTT.

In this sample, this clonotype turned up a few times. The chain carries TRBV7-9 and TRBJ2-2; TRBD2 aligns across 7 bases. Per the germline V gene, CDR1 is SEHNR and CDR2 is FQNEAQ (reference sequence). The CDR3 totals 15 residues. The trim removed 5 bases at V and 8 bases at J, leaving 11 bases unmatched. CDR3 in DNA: TGTGCCAGCAGCCCAGGACTAGTCCTCGGGGGGGAGCTGTTTTTT. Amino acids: CASSPGLVLGGELFF.

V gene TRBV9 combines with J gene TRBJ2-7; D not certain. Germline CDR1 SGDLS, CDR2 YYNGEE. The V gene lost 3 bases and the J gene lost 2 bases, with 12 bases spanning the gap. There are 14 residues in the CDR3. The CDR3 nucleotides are TGTGCCAGCAGCGCTGGAACTGGGCCCTACGAGCAGTACTTC. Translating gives CASSAGTGPYEQYF.

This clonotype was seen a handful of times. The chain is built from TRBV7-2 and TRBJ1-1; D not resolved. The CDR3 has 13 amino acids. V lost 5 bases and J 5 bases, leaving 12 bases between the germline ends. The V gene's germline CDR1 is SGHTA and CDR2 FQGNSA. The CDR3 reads CASSPGVRTEAFF. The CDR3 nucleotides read TGTGCCAGCAGCCCCGGGGTGAGGACTGAAGCTTTCTTT.

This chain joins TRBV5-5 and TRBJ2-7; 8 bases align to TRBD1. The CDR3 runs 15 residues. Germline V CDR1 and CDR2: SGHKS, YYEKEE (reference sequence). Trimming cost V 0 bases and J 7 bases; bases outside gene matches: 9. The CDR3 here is CASSLVTGQGWEQYF. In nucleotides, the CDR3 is TGTGCCAGCAGCTTGGTAACCGGACAGGGCTGGGAGCAGTACTTC.